What follows are 25 T cell receptor beta chains derived from one specimen sequenced in a study of vaccination and CD4 T cells after COVID-19. Their cognate antigens are unknown. As for treatment: roughly 11-day PBMC culture with coronavirus spike peptide pools or control peptides (ViraFEST assay). The assay that was used to sequence DNA from cultured CD4+ T cells was the Oncomine TCR Beta short-read assay. TCRdb reprocessed the PCR reads with MiXCR, giving one entry per CDR3 protein. The sample has roughly 19,000 distinct CDR3 sequences, around 58% seen once. Sequenced sample: CD4+ T cells from blood, cultured in vitro. The receptors originated from a human donor who had recovered from COVID-19.

This chain connects TRBV7-9 to TRBJ1-2; no definite D call. This CDR3 contains 16 residues. The ends were cut back, 5 bases at V and 4 bases at J, with 20 bases in the middle. The germline V gene encodes CDR1 SEHNR and CDR2 FQNEAQ (reference sequence). The CDR3 loop is CASSLGLGFSFYGYTF. The DNA of the CDR3 is TGTGCCAGCAGCCTAGGTCTGGGCTTCTCCTTCTATGGCTACACCTTC.

The V call is TRBV3-1, the J call TRBJ2-7, with a tentative D call TRBD2 (5 bases). Trimming removed 4 bases at V and 3 bases at J, with 10 bases between. Germline V CDR1 and CDR2: LGHDT, YNNKEL (reference sequence). This CDR3 has 13 residues. Written as DNA, the CDR3 is TGTGCCAGCAGCCGGACTTACAACTACGAGCAGTACTTC. Amino acid sequence: CASSRTYNYEQYF.

The chain employs TRBV19 and TRBJ1-3; D is possibly TRBD1 (6 bases). The germline V gene has CDR1 LNHDA and CDR2 SQIVND (reference sequence). The germline V and J ends were trimmed by 8 bases and 8 bases, with 25 bases remaining between them. This CDR3 region has 16 residues. CDR3 region: CASGKRDTGYWDTIYF. CDR3 DNA: TGTGCCAGTGGAAAACGGGACACAGGATACTGGGACACCATATATTTT.

CDR3 in amino acids: CASSFENSGDTQYF. Here the CDR3 DNA reads TGTGCCAGCAGCTTTGAGAACTCAGGAGATACGCAGTATTTT. The chain links TRBV7-8 to TRBJ2-3; D gene ambiguous. V lost 3 bases and J lost 5, with 12 bases in between. CDR1 SGHVS and CDR2 FQNEAQ come from the germline V gene. The CDR3 contains 14 residues.

The V gene is TRBV20-1, the J gene TRBJ2-3; 9 bases fit TRBD1. V lost 3 bases to trimming and J lost 3 bases; unmatched junction nucleotides: 19. In germline, CDR1 is DFQATT, CDR2 SNEGSKA (reference sequence). The CDR3 is 19 residues long. The CDR3 bases are TGCAGTGCTAGCCCCGGGACAGGGTGGCCGGGAGCGGAAACAGATACGCAGTATTTT. The encoded protein is CSASPGTGWPGAETDTQYF.

The CDR3 nucleotides are TGCAGTGCTAGAGGAGGCAGGGGCGAGAACATTCAGTACTTC. Encoded protein: CSARGGRGENIQYF. The chain carries TRBV20-1 and TRBJ2-4; TRBD1 is a possible D gene (6 bases). The V end was cut by 1 base, the J end by 7 bases, with 14 bases between. Germline V lookup: CDR1 DFQATT, CDR2 SNEGSKA (reference sequence). CDR3 size: 14 residues.

This clonotype turned up a few times. The J gene is TRBJ1-5, the V gene TRBV6-1; a weak D match, TRBD1 (6 bases). CDR3 length equals 14 residues. V lost 6 bases, J lost 1 base, and 10 bases lay in between. In germline, CDR1 is MNHNS, CDR2 SASEGT. The CDR3 here is CASSPGQSNQPQHF. The CDR3 DNA reads as TGTGCCAGCAGCCCCGGACAGAGCAATCAGCCCCAGCATTTT.

The chain is built from TRBV9 and TRBJ1-1; unclear D gene. V dropped 0 bases and J dropped 8 bases, with 11 bases sitting between them. This CDR3 contains 13 residues. CDR1 SGDLS and CDR2 YYNGEE come from the germline V gene. CDR3 sequence (DNA): TGTGCCAGCAGCGTAGGGGCTGGAGTCGAAGCTTTCTTT. Its translation is CASSVGAGVEAFF.

CDR3: CSAPWQSRTGELFF. The DNA for the CDR3 is TGCAGTGCCCCATGGCAATCCCGCACCGGGGAGCTGTTTTTT. The chain uses TRBV20-1 and TRBJ2-2; the D is unclear. Trimming cost V 6 bases and J 4 bases, with 15 bases left between them. The CDR3 is 14 residues long. Per germline, CDR1 DFQATT and CDR2 SNEGSKA (reference sequence).

The genes are TRBV27 and TRBJ2-3, with TRBD2 identical over 11 bases. The V and J ends lost 4 bases and 5 bases, in that order; junction bases with no gene match: 8. CDR3 length equals 16 residues. CDR1 MNHEY and CDR2 SMNVEV come from the germline V gene (reference sequence). Here the CDR3 DNA reads TGTGCCAGCAGTTCCTCACTAGCGGGAGCGAAAGATACGCAGTATTTT. Protein: CASSSSLAGAKDTQYF.

This chain connects TRBV21-1 to TRBJ2-5; the table's TRBD1 call for D was not verified on the DNA. TRBV21-1 is classified as a pseudogene. CDR3 length equals 14 residues. Written as DNA, the CDR3 is TGTGCCAGCAGCCCCCCCGAAGAGGCCGGGACCCAGTACTTC. Translation: CASSPPEEAGTQYF.

This clonotype has a handful of counts. The chain couples TRBV10-1 to TRBJ2-3, with D possibly being TRBD1 (6 bases). This CDR3 spans 14 amino acids. Germline V lookup: CDR1 WNHNN, CDR2 SYGVQD (reference sequence). Trimming stripped 6 bases from V and 1 base from J, with 11 bases between. The CDR3 sequence is CASRPEGGTDTQYF. CDR3 bases: TGCGCCAGCAGGCCTGAGGGGGGCACAGATACGCAGTATTTT.

The CDR3 sequence is CASSSAGQGHGYTF. The CDR3 DNA sequence: TGTGCCAGCAGTTCGGCGGGACAGGGGCATGGCTACACCTTC. The chain recombines TRBV25-1 with TRBJ1-2, with 10 positions matching TRBD1. CDR3 length equals 14 residues. Trimming cost V 5 bases and J 6 bases; bases outside gene matches: 6. Germline V gene lookup returns CDR1 MGHDK and CDR2 SYGVNS.

This chain uses TRBV6-5 with TRBJ2-7, with D possibly matching TRBD2 (5 bases). The ends were cut back, 0 bases at V and 3 bases at J, with 9 bases in the middle. This CDR3 is 14 amino acids long. Per germline, CDR1 MNHEY and CDR2 SVGAGI. The CDR3 here is CASSYSTGVYEQYF. The CDR3 region has the DNA TGTGCCAGCAGTTACTCGACCGGGGTCTACGAGCAGTACTTC.

The rearrangement links TRBV30 to TRBJ1-1; D is uncertain. Germline CDR1 reads GTSNPN; CDR2 reads SVGIG (reference sequence). The V and J ends lost 4 bases and 3 bases respectively, with 12 bases between them. This CDR3 contains 13 residues. The CDR3 protein is CAWKAFRDTEAFF. In DNA form, the CDR3 reads TGTGCCTGGAAGGCCTTTCGGGACACTGAAGCTTTCTTT.

This chain links TRBV7-3 with TRBJ1-1; a possible D gene is TRBD1 (6 bases). The V gene lost 2 bases and the J gene lost 9 bases, with 13 bases spanning the gap. From germline, CDR1 is SGHTA and CDR2 FQGTGA. This CDR3 is 13 amino acids long. Written as DNA, the CDR3 is TGTGCCAGCAGCTTATCAACAGGGAGTAAAGCTTTCTTT. Residues: CASSLSTGSKAFF.

J is TRBJ1-2 and V is TRBV18, with TRBD1 matching over 7 bases. V trimming: 6 bases; J trimming: 4 bases; junction bases outside the gene matches: 5. CDR1 is KGHSH, CDR2 LQKENI, per germline. This CDR3 comprises 13 residues. This CDR3 reads CASSPDRIYGYTF. CDR3 bases: TGTGCCAGCTCCCCGGACAGGATCTATGGCTACACCTTC.

J is TRBJ2-7 and V is TRBV30; D perhaps matches TRBD1 (6 bases). Per germline, CDR1 GTSNPN and CDR2 SVGIG (reference sequence). Deletions cut 1 base from V and 6 bases from J, with 19 bases between. This CDR3 is 15 amino acids long. CDR3 DNA: TGTGCCTGGAGTGCCCCAACCAGGGGAAGAAGCGAGCAGTACTTC. Protein sequence: CAWSAPTRGRSEQYF.

This chain links TRBV28 with TRBJ1-1; D gene unclear. This CDR3 spans 11 amino acids. Trimming cost V 8 bases and J 4 bases, with 8 bases left between them. CDR1 and CDR2 (germline): MDHEN, SYDVKM. The CDR3 here is CASLAPTEAFF. The CDR3, as DNA: TGTGCCAGCTTGGCTCCCACTGAAGCTTTCTTT.

The V gene is TRBV6-1, the J gene TRBJ1-2, with D uncertain. Germline CDR1 is MNHNS and CDR2 is SASEGT. Deletions cut 3 bases from V and 7 bases from J, with 12 bases between. This CDR3 comprises 13 residues. CDR3 residues: CASSEVFLSGYTF. In DNA, the CDR3 is TGTGCCAGCAGTGAGGTCTTTTTAAGTGGCTACACCTTC.

The V and J genes are TRBV24-1 and TRBJ2-1, with D possibly being TRBD1 or TRBD2 (5 bases each). V lost 4 bases and J lost 3, with 9 bases in between. The CDR3 sequence is 14 residues long. CDR1 and CDR2 from the germline V gene are KGHDR and SFDVKD. The CDR3 region is CATSEGPSYNEQFF. DNA for the CDR3: TGTGCCACCAGTGAGGGACCCAGCTACAATGAGCAGTTCTTC.

This clonotype appeared a single time. The chain links TRBV2 to TRBJ1-1, with D possibly matching TRBD1 (6 bases). The CDR3 totals 15 residues. Germline V gene data show CDR1 as SNHLY and CDR2 as FYNNEI. V was cut by 3 bases and J by 1 base, with 12 bases left in between. The CDR3: CASSDGGAGNTEAFF. CDR3 in DNA: TGTGCCAGCAGTGACGGGGGCGCGGGGAACACTGAAGCTTTCTTT. Looking up the rest from reference TRBV2 and TRBJ1-1 gives the full variable domain: EPEVTQTPSHQVTQMGQEVILRCVPISNHLYFYWYRQILGQKVEFLVSFYNNEISEKSEIFDDQFSVERPDGSNFTLKIRSTKLEDSAMYFCASSDGGAGNTEAFFGQGTRLTVV.

This clonotype was counted only a few times. The chain joins TRBV10-3 to TRBJ1-1; D may be TRBD1 (6 bases). The V and J ends lost 7 bases and 0 bases respectively, with 9 bases between them. Germline V gives CDR1 ENHRY, CDR2 SYGVKD. This CDR3 comprises 13 residues. This chain's CDR3 is CAINGQMNTEAFF. The CDR3 DNA reads as TGTGCCATCAATGGACAGATGAACACTGAAGCTTTCTTT.

The CDR3 loop reads CASSLGTGLWDTEAFF. CDR3 coding DNA: TGTGCCAGCAGCTTAGGGACAGGGTTATGGGACACTGAAGCTTTCTTT. The J gene is TRBJ1-1, the V gene TRBV5-4; TRBD1 agrees at 9 bases. V gave up 2 bases and J gave up 3 bases; unmatched junction bases: 8. The CDR3 is 16 residues long. Germline V gene data show CDR1 as SGHNT and CDR2 as YYREEE (reference sequence).

This clonotype has only a few counts. The rearrangement joins TRBV7-2 to TRBJ1-4, with a possible D match to TRBD1 (6 bases). Deletions cut 3 bases from V and 6 bases from J, with 11 bases between. CDR1 and CDR2 (germline): SGHTA, FQGNSA. This CDR3 comprises 14 residues. CDR3 loop: CASSFGQRYEKLFF. The CDR3 DNA is TGTGCCAGCAGCTTTGGACAGAGATATGAAAAACTGTTTTTT.